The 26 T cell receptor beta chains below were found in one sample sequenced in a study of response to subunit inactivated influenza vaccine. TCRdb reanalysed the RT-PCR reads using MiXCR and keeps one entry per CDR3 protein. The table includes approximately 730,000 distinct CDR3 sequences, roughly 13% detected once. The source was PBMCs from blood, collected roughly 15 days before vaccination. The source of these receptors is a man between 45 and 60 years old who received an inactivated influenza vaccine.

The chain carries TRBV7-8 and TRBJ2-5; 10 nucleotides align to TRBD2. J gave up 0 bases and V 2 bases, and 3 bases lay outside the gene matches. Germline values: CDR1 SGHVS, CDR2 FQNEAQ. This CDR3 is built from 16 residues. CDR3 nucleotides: TGTGCCAGCAGCTTAATAGCGGGAGGCCACCAAGAGACCCAGTACTTC. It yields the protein CASSLIAGGHQETQYF.

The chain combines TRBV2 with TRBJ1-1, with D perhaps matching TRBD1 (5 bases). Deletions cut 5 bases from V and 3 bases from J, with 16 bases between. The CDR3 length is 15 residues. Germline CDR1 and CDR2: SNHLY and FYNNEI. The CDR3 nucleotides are TGTGCCAGCAGTCGCGCACCAGGGAGATACACTGAAGCTTTCTTT. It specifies CASSRAPGRYTEAFF.

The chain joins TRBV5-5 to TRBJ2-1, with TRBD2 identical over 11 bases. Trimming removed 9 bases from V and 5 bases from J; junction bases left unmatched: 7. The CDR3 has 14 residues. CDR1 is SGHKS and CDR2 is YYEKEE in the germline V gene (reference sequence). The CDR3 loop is CATFSGRGNNEQFF. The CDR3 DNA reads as TGTGCCACCTTTAGCGGGAGGGGTAACAATGAGCAGTTCTTC.

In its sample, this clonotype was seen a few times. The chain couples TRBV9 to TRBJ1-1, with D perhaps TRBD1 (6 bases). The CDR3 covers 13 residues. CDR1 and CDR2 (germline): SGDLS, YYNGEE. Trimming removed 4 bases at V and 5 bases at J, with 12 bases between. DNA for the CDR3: TGTGCCAGCAGCCCACAGGGTATGACTGAAGCTTTCTTT. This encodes CASSPQGMTEAFF.

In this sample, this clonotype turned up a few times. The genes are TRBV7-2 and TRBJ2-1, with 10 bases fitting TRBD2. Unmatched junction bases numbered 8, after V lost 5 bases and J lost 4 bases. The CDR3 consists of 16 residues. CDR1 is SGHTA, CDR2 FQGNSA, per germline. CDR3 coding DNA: TGTGCCAGCAGCCCACAGACTAGCGGGTATTACAATGAGCAGTTCTTC. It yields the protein CASSPQTSGYYNEQFF. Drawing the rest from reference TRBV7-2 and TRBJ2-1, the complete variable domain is GAGVSQSPSNKVTEKGKDVELRCDPISGHTALYWYRQSLGQGLEFLIYFQGNSAPDKSGLPSDRFSAERTGGSVSTLTIQRTQQEDSAVYLCASSPQTSGYYNEQFFGPGTRLTVL.

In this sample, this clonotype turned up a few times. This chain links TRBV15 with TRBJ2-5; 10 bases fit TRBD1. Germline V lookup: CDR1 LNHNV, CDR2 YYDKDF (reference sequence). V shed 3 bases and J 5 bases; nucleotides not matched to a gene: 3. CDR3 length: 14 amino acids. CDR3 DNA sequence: TGTGCCACCAGCAGGACAGGGGGCAGGGAGACCCAGTACTTC. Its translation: CATSRTGGRETQYF.

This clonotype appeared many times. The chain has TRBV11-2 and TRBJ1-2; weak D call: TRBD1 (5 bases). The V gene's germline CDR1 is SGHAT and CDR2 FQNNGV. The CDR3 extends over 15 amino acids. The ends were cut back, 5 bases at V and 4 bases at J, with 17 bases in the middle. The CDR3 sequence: CASSPSHGAGYGYTF. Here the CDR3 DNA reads TGTGCCAGCAGCCCCTCCCACGGGGCGGGCTATGGCTACACCTTC.

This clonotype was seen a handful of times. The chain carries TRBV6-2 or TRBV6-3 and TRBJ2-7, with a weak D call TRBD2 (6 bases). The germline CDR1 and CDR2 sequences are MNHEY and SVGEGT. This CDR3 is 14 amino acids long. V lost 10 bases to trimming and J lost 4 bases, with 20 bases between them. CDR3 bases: TGTGCCACCCGGATTAGCGGAAGCCCGTACGAGCAGTACTTC. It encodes CATRISGSPYEQYF.

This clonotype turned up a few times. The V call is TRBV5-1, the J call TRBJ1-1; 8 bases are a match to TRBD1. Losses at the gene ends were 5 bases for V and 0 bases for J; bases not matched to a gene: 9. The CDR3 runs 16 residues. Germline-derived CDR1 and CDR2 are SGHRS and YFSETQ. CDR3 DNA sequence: TGCGCCAGCAGTTCAGGGGGCTCCTTAGTGAACACTGAAGCTTTCTTT. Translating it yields CASSSGGSLVNTEAFF.

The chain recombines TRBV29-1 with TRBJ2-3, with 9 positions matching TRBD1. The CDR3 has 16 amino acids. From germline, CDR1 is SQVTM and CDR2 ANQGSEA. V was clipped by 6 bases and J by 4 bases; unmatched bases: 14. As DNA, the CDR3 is TGCAGCGTGGGTGATCCGGGACAGGGAGGATCAGATACGCAGTATTTT. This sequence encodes CSVGDPGQGGSDTQYF.

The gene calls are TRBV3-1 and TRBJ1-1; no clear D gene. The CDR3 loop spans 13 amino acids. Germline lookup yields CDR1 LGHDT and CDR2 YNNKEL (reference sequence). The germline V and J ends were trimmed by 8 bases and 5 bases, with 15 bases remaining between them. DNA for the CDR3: TGTGCCAGCGGATACAAAGTGTGGACTGAAGCTTTCTTT. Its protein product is CASGYKVWTEAFF.

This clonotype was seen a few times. CDR3 protein: CSVRRDRAYGYTF. CDR3 coding DNA: TGCAGCGTCCGACGGGACAGGGCCTATGGCTACACCTTC. The chain carries TRBV29-1 and TRBJ1-2; 9 bases map to TRBD1. The V segment lost 6 bases and the J segment 4 bases; nucleotides outside the gene matches: 6. Germline V lookup: CDR1 SQVTM, CDR2 ANQGSEA. The CDR3 totals 13 residues.

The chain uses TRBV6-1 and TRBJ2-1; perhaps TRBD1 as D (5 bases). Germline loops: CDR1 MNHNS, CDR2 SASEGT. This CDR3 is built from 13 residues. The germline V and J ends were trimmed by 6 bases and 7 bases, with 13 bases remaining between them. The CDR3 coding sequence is TGTGCCAGCAGCCGAAAGACAGAAAATGAGCAGTTCTTC. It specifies CASSRKTENEQFF.

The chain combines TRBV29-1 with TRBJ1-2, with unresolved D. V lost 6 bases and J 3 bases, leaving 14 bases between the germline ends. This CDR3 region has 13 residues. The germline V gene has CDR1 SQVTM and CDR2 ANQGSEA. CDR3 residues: CSVQTPGDYGYTF. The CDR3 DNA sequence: TGCAGCGTCCAAACCCCAGGCGACTATGGCTACACCTTC.

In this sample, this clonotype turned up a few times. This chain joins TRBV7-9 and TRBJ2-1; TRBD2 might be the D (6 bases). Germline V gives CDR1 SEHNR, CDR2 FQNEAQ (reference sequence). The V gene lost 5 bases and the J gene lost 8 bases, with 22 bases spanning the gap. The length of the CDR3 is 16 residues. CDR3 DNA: TGTGCCAGCAGCCAAGGGGACTCTTTTATTAGGGATGAGCAGTTCTTC. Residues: CASSQGDSFIRDEQFF. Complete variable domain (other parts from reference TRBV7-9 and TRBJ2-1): DTGVSQNPRHKITKRGQNVTFRCDPISEHNRLYWYRQTLGQGPEFLTYFQNEAQLEKSRLLSDRFSAERPKGSFSTLEIQRTEQGDSAMYLCASSQGDSFIRDEQFFGPGTRLTVL.

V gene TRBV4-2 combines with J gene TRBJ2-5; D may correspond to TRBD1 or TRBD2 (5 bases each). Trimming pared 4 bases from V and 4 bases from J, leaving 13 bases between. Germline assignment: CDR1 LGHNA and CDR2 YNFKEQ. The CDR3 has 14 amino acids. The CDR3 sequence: CASSPLRGAETQYF. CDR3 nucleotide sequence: TGTGCCAGCAGCCCCCTCCGAGGGGCAGAGACCCAGTACTTC.

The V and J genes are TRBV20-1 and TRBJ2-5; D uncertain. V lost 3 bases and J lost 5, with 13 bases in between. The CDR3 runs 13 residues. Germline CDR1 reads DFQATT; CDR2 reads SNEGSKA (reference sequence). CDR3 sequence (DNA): TGCAGTGCTAGTCTGGGAAAAGGGGAGACCCAGTACTTC. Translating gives CSASLGKGETQYF.

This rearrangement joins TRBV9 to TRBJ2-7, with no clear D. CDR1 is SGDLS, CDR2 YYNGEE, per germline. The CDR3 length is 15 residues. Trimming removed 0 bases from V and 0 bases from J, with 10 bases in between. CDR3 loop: CASSVDTTGSYEQYF. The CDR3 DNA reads TGTGCCAGCAGCGTAGATACCACCGGCTCCTACGAGCAGTACTTC.

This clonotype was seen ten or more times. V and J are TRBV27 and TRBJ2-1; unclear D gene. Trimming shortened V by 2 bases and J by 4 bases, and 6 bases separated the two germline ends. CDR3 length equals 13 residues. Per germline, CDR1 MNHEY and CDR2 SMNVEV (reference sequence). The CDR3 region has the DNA TGTGCCAGCAGTTTAACACCTTACAATGAGCAGTTCTTC. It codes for CASSLTPYNEQFF.

For the CDR3, the DNA is TGTGCCAGCAGTGCGGATACAGGGTTCTATGGCTACACCTTC. Translated, it gives CASSADTGFYGYTF. This chain joins TRBV2 and TRBJ1-2; D is possibly TRBD1 (6 bases). The germline CDR1 and CDR2 sequences are SNHLY and FYNNEI. The CDR3 runs 14 residues. V was cut by 4 bases and J by 4 bases, with 13 bases left in between.

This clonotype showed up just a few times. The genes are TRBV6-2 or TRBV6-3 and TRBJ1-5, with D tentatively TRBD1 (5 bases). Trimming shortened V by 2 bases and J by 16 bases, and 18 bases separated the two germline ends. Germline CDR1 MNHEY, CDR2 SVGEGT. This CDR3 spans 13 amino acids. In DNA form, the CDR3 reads TGTGCCAGCAGTTACGAATTTTGGGGCCGGTTCCATTTT. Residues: CASSYEFWGRFHF.

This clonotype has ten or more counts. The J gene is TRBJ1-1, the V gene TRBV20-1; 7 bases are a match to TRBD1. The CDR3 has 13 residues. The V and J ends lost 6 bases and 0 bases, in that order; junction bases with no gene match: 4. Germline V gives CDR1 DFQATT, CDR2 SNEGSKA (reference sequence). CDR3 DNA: TGCAGTGCCCCACAGGGGTTGAACACTGAAGCTTTCTTT. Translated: CSAPQGLNTEAFF.

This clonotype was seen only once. The CDR3 region is CASSLGENSNTEAFF. CDR3 coding DNA: TGTGCCAGCAGTTTAGGGGAGAACAGTAACACTGAAGCTTTCTTT. The rearrangement uses TRBV12-3 or TRBV12-4 and TRBJ1-1; D ambiguous. V lost 1 base and J lost 2, with 11 bases in between. The CDR3 runs to 15 residues.

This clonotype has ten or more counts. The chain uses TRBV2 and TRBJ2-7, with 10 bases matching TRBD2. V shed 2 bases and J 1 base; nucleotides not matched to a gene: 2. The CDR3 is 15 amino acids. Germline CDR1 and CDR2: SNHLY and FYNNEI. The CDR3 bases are TGTGCCAGCAGTGAACTAGCGGGAGTATCCTACGAGCAGTACTTC. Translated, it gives CASSELAGVSYEQYF.

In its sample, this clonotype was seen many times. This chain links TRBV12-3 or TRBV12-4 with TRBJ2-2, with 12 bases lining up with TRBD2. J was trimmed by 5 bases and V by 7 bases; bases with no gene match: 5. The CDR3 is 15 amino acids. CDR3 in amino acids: CASISSGGATGELFF. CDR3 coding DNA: TGTGCCAGCATTTCTAGCGGGGGGGCAACCGGGGAGCTGTTTTTT.

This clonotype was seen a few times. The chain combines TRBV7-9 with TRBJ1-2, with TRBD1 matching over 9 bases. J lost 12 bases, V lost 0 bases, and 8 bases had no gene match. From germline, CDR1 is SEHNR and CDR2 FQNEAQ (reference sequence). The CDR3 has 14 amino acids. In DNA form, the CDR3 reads TGTGCCAGCAGCTTAGCCGGGACAGGGACTAGACACACCTTC. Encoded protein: CASSLAGTGTRHTF.